The clone carrying this T cell receptor beta chain was observed a handful of times. Primers: 60 Vbeta forward and 13 Jbeta reverse. TCRdb's table, derived via immunoSEQ multiplex PCR, lists solely in-frame clones and lacks some. The table shows 150,000 to 200,000 clones, with roughly 80% occurring only once. This record comes from a study of cytomegalovirus exposure and HLA in healthy donors. Germline V lookup: CDR1 MNHEY, CDR2 SVGAGI. With 5 bases removed from V and 4 bases from J, the gap between germline ends came to 14 bases. The CDR3 runs to 14 residues. The V call is TRBV6-5, the J call TRBJ2-5; D is unresolved. The source is a man between 18 and 35 years old in good health and CMV-seropositive. The specimen sequenced was PBMCs. The CDR3 region is CASSPAARAETQYF. In nucleotides, the CDR3 is TGTGCCAGCAGTCCGGCGGCGAGAGCAGAGACCCAGTACTTC.